This TCR beta chain was recovered during a study of Graves' ophthalmopathy and Graves' hyperthyroidism. On the study more broadly: Peripheral blood was obtained at first diagnosis, ahead of any treatment.

Findings and limits, study-wide: Detected in blood as well were most expanded thyroid clonotypes with frequency above 0.001.

The authors amplified TCR beta CDR3 regions from RNA transcripts. Scientists carried out first-round RT-PCR using HTBI primers and then a second-round multiplex PCR. TCRdb passed the multiplex PCR reads through MiXCR, listing each CDR3 protein once. In the table there are 740,000 or so distinct CDR3 sequences, around 40% of which are singletons. This clonotype appeared a few times. Its antigen is not identified. With V trimmed by 2 bases and J by 4 bases, 9 bases remained unmatched. Per germline, CDR1 SGDLS and CDR2 YYNGEE. The CDR3 is made up of 17 amino acids. Sequences were obtained from peripheral blood. This rearrangement joins TRBV9 to TRBJ2-5; 12 bases match TRBD2. The clonotype comes from an adult man with Graves' ophthalmopathy. The DNA for the CDR3 is TGTGCCAGCAGCGTCGGGCTAGCGGGGGGGCCGTTAGAGACCCAGTACTTC. This gives the protein CASSVGLAGGPLETQYF. Full variable domain (remainder filled in from reference TRBV9 and TRBJ2-5): DSGVTQTPKHLITATGQRVTLRCSPRSGDLSVYWYQQSLDQGLQFLIQYYNGEERAKGNILERFSAQQFPDLHSELNLSSLELGDSALYFCASSVGLAGGPLETQYFGPGTRLLVL.